A selection of T cell receptor beta chains follows, all from one sample in a study of T cells in Graves' hyperthyroidism and ophthalmopathy. Each CDR3 protein is one row after TCRdb ran MiXCR on the multiplex PCR reads. In the table there are fewer than 400,000 distinct CDR3 sequences, 20% to 25% of which are singletons. Sequences were obtained from blood. These receptors were obtained from a man aged 50-59 years with Graves' hyperthyroidism. Each CDR3 is given with its conserved first and last residue. A D gene is named only where the DNA matches it firmly. Size tells how often a clone was seen (once, few, many) or the class of an expanded clone, and some rows leave it out.

D gene,CDR3 length,clone size,J gene,V gene,CDR3 DNA,CDR3 protein
NA,15,many,TRBJ2-3,TRBV6-5,TGTGCCAGCAGTTACTCGTCGGGATCCACAGATACGCAGTATTTT,CASSYSSGSTDTQYF
NA,11,NA,TRBJ2-1,TRBV20-1,TGCAGTGCGGAGACCCCCGGTGAGCAGTTCTTC,CSAETPGEQFF
NA,17,few,TRBJ2-1,TRBV12-3/TRBV12-4,TGTGCCAGCAGTTTTGCTTCAGGGGGGACTCCCTACAATGAGCAGTTCTTC,CASSFASGGTPYNEQFF
NA,15,NA,TRBJ2-1,TRBV7-3,TGTGCCAGCAGCCCCAGTTGGCTGGACGGGAATGAGCAGTTCTTC,CASSPSWLDGNEQFF
NA,14,NA,TRBJ2-1,TRBV2,TGTGCCAGCAGTGAAGCGCCCTCCTACAATGAGCAGTTCTTC,CASSEAPSYNEQFF
NA,14,few,TRBJ2-1,TRBV28,TGTGCCAGCATCGAGGGGGGGGGGTACAATGAGCAGTTCTTC,CASIEGGGYNEQFF
NA,17,NA,TRBJ2-1,TRBV10-3,TGTGCCATCAGTGGGGTGGGGGGGGACAACTCCTACAATGAGCAGTTCTTC,CAISGVGGDNSYNEQFF
NA,14,NA,TRBJ2-5,TRBV9,TGTGCCAGCAGCGTAACAGGGACGGAGGAGACCCAGTACTTC,CASSVTGTEETQYF
TRBD1,11,NA,TRBJ1-2,TRBV29-1,TGCAGCGTGACAGGGAACTATGGTTACACCTTC,CSVTGNYGYTF
NA,13,NA,TRBJ2-3,TRBV6-1,TGTGCCAGCTCACCGGGATTAGGAGATACGCAGTATTTT,CASSPGLGDTQYF
NA,11,many,TRBJ1-1,TRBV12-3/TRBV12-4,TGTGCCAGCAGTCGGAACACTGAAGCTTTCTTT,CASSRNTEAFF
TRBD2,17,NA,TRBJ2-7,TRBV11-2,TGTGCCAGCAGCGGGGCCTTTGCGGGCGGGAGTTCCTACGAGCAGTACTTC,CASSGAFAGGSSYEQYF
TRBD1,15,many,TRBJ2-1,TRBV12-3/TRBV12-4,TGTGCCAGCAGTTTTCCGGGACAGGGCGCAAGTGAGCAGTTCTTC,CASSFPGQGASEQFF
NA,14,many,TRBJ1-4,TRBV2,TGTGCCAGCACCTACACCCAAACTAATGAAAAACTGTTTTTT,CASTYTQTNEKLFF
NA,13,few,TRBJ2-7,TRBV5-1,TGCGCCAGCAGCGTCAGGGAACTATACGAGCAGTACTTC,CASSVRELYEQYF
NA,12,NA,TRBJ1-1,TRBV11-2,TGTGCCAGCAGCTTAGCGGCCAGGGAAGCTTTCTTT,CASSLAAREAFF
NA,14,many,TRBJ2-7,TRBV7-8,TGTGCCAGCAGCTTGTTAGCAGGGAGCGCCGAGCAGTACTTC,CASSLLAGSAEQYF
TRBD1,15,many,TRBJ2-7,TRBV29-1,TGCAGCGCACAAACCGGGACGGGACAGGGGTACGAGCAGTACTTC,CSAQTGTGQGYEQYF
TRBD1,15,few,TRBJ2-5,TRBV20-1,TGCAGTGCACCCGGGGAGGACAGGGGGAGAGAGACCCAGTACTTC,CSAPGEDRGRETQYF
NA,14,NA,TRBJ2-7,TRBV27,TGTGCCAGCATGGAAACGGAGATCTCCTACGAGCAGTACTTC,CASMETEISYEQYF
TRBD1,14,many,TRBJ1-1,TRBV29-1,TGCAGCGTCGCCAGGACAGGTATGAACACTGAAGCTTTCTTT,CSVARTGMNTEAFF
TRBD1,12,few,TRBJ1-1,TRBV9,TGTGCCAGCAGCGGAACAGGGGGTGAAGCTTTCTTT,CASSGTGGEAFF
NA,12,NA,TRBJ2-2,TRBV29-1,TGCAGCTTCCGACCCGACACCGGGGAGCTGTTTTTT,CSFRPDTGELFF
NA,13,few,TRBJ2-7,TRBV30,TGTGCCTGGAGTGTTGGGCCGTATTACGAGCAGTACTTC,CAWSVGPYYEQYF
NA,15,NA,TRBJ1-2,TRBV7-3,TGTGCCAGCAGCTCCGGAGGACAGATCCGCGATGGCTACACCTTC,CASSSGGQIRDGYTF
NA,13,once,TRBJ2-1,TRBV3-1,TGTGCCAGCAGCCAAGGATCCAGCAATGAGCAGTTCTTC,CASSQGSSNEQFF
NA,13,NA,TRBJ2-2,TRBV24-1,TGTGCCACCCTAGCGACGAACACCGGGGAGCTGTTTTTT,CATLATNTGELFF
NA,14,many,TRBJ1-1,TRBV28,TGTGCCAGCAGTTTACTTCAATCGAACACTGAAGCTTTCTTT,CASSLLQSNTEAFF
TRBD2,15,few,TRBJ2-7,TRBV2,TGTGCCAGCAGTGATGTCTCTAGCGGGAGTTACGAGCAGTACTTC,CASSDVSSGSYEQYF
TRBD1,16,NA,TRBJ2-3,TRBV6-2/TRBV6-3,TGTGCCAGCAGTGCGTCCGGGACAGGGGACACAGATACGCAGTATTTT,CASSASGTGDTDTQYF
NA,15,many,TRBJ2-7,TRBV3-1,TGTGCCAGCAGCCAAAACATGTGGAGCTCCTACGAGCAGTACTTC,CASSQNMWSSYEQYF
TRBD1,16,once,TRBJ2-7,TRBV6-1,TGTGCCAGCACCCGGGGAAAAGGACAGGGAACCCACGAGCAGTACTTC,CASTRGKGQGTHEQYF
TRBD1,14,NA,TRBJ2-7,TRBV2,TGTGCCAGCAGAGCAGGGACAGGGGGTAACGAGCAGTACTTC,CASRAGTGGNEQYF
NA,12,few,TRBJ2-5,TRBV18,TGTGCCAGCTCACATAATGAAGAGACCCAGTACTTC,CASSHNEETQYF
NA,13,many,TRBJ1-1,TRBV18,TGTGCCAGCTCACTAAAAGAGGACACTGAAGCTTTCTTT,CASSLKEDTEAFF
NA,14,many,TRBJ2-7,TRBV20-1,TGCAGTGCTAGTACAGACTTACAAGTCTACGAGCAGTACTTC,CSASTDLQVYEQYF
TRBD2,14,NA,TRBJ2-1,TRBV7-6,TGTGCCAGCAGCCCCGGGACTAGCGCGTATGAGCAGTTCTTC,CASSPGTSAYEQFF
NA,13,few,TRBJ1-2,TRBV28,TGTGCCAGCAGTACGACAGGATTCTATGGCTACACCTTC,CASSTTGFYGYTF
NA,14,NA,TRBJ2-2,TRBV7-2,TGTGCCAGCAGCTTAGATTGGGGGTCCGGGGAGCTGTTTTTT,CASSLDWGSGELFF
NA,15,few,TRBJ2-1,TRBV5-1,TGCGCCAGCAGCCGCGACAGTCCTCCTTACAATGAGCAGTTCTTC,CASSRDSPPYNEQFF
TRBD1,13,many,TRBJ2-7,TRBV20-1,TGCAGTGCCTGGGACAGTCCCATTTACGAGCAGTACTTC,CSAWDSPIYEQYF